The clone carrying this TCR beta chain was seen ten or more times. A single record per CDR3 protein comes from TCRdb applying MiXCR to the 5' RACE reads. The sample includes 35,000 to 50,000 distinct CDR3 sequences, less than 4% of them seen just once. This sample was included in a study of CD8 T cells in ankylosing spondylitis. There are 16 residues in the CDR3. V dropped 0 bases and J dropped 5; count of bases not matched to a gene: 3. Per the germline V gene, CDR1 is SGDLS and CDR2 is YYNGEE. The sequenced material came from blood, either unsorted or a sorted T cell fraction (not recorded which). The chain has TRBV9 and TRBJ2-1, with 12 bases that match TRBD2. The source is a male donor with ankylosing spondylitis or in good health (not recorded which). In nucleotides, the CDR3 is TGTGCCAGCAGCGTAGGGACTAGCGGGGTGCACAATGAGCAGTTCTTC. Amino acids: CASSVGTSGVHNEQFF.